Listed below are T cell receptor beta chains from one sample, sequenced in a study of control samples from healthy donors and cancer patients. Using immunoSEQ multiplex PCR, the repertoire was profiled, and TCRdb retains in-frame clones only, with some absent. The sample contains roughly 120,000 clones, 90% to 95% of which appear only once. What was sequenced was PBMCs. The receptor set was obtained from a man between 45 and 60 years old with head and neck cancer. Each CDR3 is given with its conserved first and last residue. D genes are given only for firm matches. Size values are once, few and many counts, or a class for expanded clones, and some rows have none.

j_call clone_size d_call v_call cdr3_aa cdr3_nt
TRBJ2-5 - - TRBV10-2 CASRPTSGPETQYF TGCGCCAGCAGACCGACTAGTGGGCCAGAGACCCAGTACTTC
TRBJ2-2 once TRBD1 TRBV3-1/TRBV3-2 CASSPWTGGFPGELFF TGTGCCAGCAGCCCTTGGACAGGGGGCTTCCCCGGGGAGCTGTTTTTT
TRBJ1-2 once TRBD1 TRBV5-4 CASSVGQGVGGYTF TGTGCCAGCAGCGTTGGGCAGGGGGTCGGTGGCTACACCTTC
TRBJ2-7 - TRBD2 TRBV4-3 CASSQESSGAYEQYF TGCGCCAGCAGCCAAGAGTCTAGCGGGGCCTACGAGCAGTACTTC
TRBJ1-6 - TRBD1 TRBV11-2 CASSLVGTGSYNSPLHF TGTGCCAGCAGCTTAGTAGGGACAGGGTCCTATAATTCACCCCTCCACTTT
TRBJ1-6 - - TRBV28 CASSLGGINSPLHF TGTGCCAGCAGTTTAGGAGGGATCAATTCACCCCTCCACTTT
TRBJ1-1 - TRBD1 TRBV29-1 CSATPQGEGTEAFF TGCAGCGCTACTCCACAGGGGGAGGGCACTGAAGCTTTCTTT
TRBJ2-3 - - TRBV14 CASSQDSETSTDTQYF TGTGCCAGCAGCCAAGACAGTGAGACTAGCACAGATACGCAGTATTTT
TRBJ1-1 - - TRBV19 CASSMQKRTEPEAFF TGTGCCAGTAGTATGCAAAAGCGGACAGAGCCTGAAGCTTTCTTT
TRBJ2-7 - - TRBV5-1 CASSLGGYEQYF TGCGCCAGCAGCTTGGGGGGCTACGAGCAGTACTTC
TRBJ1-2 - TRBD1 TRBV24-1 CATSDDRQGSLYGYTF TGTGCCACCAGTGATGATCGACAGGGGAGTCTATATGGCTACACCTTC
TRBJ1-1 few - TRBV7-8 CASSFVEGPTEAFF TGTGCCAGCAGCTTTGTAGAGGGGCCCACTGAAGCTTTCTTT
TRBJ1-5 once - TRBV28 CASHGGQQYQPQHF TGTGCCAGCCATGGAGGCCAGCAGTATCAGCCCCAGCATTTT
TRBJ1-2 - - TRBV29-1 CSVLGGFYGYTF TGCAGCGTATTGGGGGGATTCTATGGCTACACCTTC
TRBJ2-2 once TRBD1 TRBV7-3 CASSSGPTGGLVGELFF TGTGCCAGCAGCTCAGGCCCGACAGGGGGCTTGGTCGGGGAGCTGTTTTTT
TRBJ1-4 - - TRBV7-9 CASSLGGTDSKLFF TGTGCCAGCAGCTTAGGCGGCACAGACTCAAAACTGTTTTTT
TRBJ1-1 - TRBD1 TRBV7-9 CASSLGQGRGNTEAFF TGTGCCAGCAGCCTGGGACAGGGTAGGGGGAACACTGAAGCTTTCTTT
TRBJ2-2 - - TRBV19 CASSFGWGANTGELFF TGTGCCAGTAGCTTTGGTTGGGGCGCGAACACCGGGGAGCTGTTTTTT